The rows below give T cell receptor beta chains drawn from one sample of a study of blood T cells in healthy people across ages. TCRdb re-called the 5' RACE reads through MiXCR, storing one row per CDR3 protein. The repertoire holds some 700,000 distinct CDR3 sequences, around 40% seen once, with 20% to 25% in the top ten. Source material: blood. Receptor source: an older woman in good health. The CDR3 runs from the conserved cysteine through the conserved F or W. A D gene is named only where the DNA matches it firmly. Only some rows state a clone size, as once, few, many or a class for expanded clones.

v_gene: TRBV5-1; abundance: few; d_gene: NA; j_gene: TRBJ2-2; CDR3nt: TGCGCCAGCAGGTACGGGGGTACGAACACCGGGGAGCTGTTTTTT; CDR3aa: CASRYGGTNTGELFF
v_gene: TRBV5-1; abundance: few; d_gene: TRBD1; j_gene: TRBJ2-7; CDR3nt: TGCGCCAGCAGCCCAGGACAGGGCGTGGGAGCCTACGAGCAGTACTTC; CDR3aa: CASSPGQGVGAYEQYF
v_gene: TRBV29-1; abundance: many; d_gene: TRBD2; j_gene: TRBJ2-7; CDR3nt: TGCAGCGGCCTAGCGGGGGGGCTCGAGCAGTACTTC; CDR3aa: CSGLAGGLEQYF
v_gene: TRBV3-1; abundance: NA; d_gene: NA; j_gene: TRBJ1-4; CDR3nt: TGTGCCAGCAGCCCCGTCTATAAATGGGGACTTCCGACGGCTAATGAAAAACTGTTTTTT; CDR3aa: CASSPVYKWGLPTANEKLFF
v_gene: TRBV5-1; abundance: NA; d_gene: NA; j_gene: TRBJ2-1; CDR3nt: TGCGCCAGCAGCACAACCAGTAGCTCCTACAATGAGCAGTTCTTC; CDR3aa: CASSTTSSSYNEQFF
v_gene: TRBV7-3; abundance: few; d_gene: TRBD1; j_gene: TRBJ2-7; CDR3nt: TGTGCCAGCAGCGCTCGTGGGACAGGGGTACCCGAGCAGTACTTC; CDR3aa: CASSARGTGVPEQYF
v_gene: TRBV20-1; abundance: few; d_gene: NA; j_gene: TRBJ2-7; CDR3nt: TGCAGTGCTAGAGACCCGGGTGGAGTGCGGGGCGGAGAGCAGTACTTC; CDR3aa: CSARDPGGVRGGEQYF
v_gene: TRBV6-2/TRBV6-3; abundance: NA; d_gene: NA; j_gene: TRBJ2-5; CDR3nt: TGTGCCAGCAGTTACCTCCGGGGGTCCGGGCAGTACTTC; CDR3aa: CASSYLRGSGQYF
v_gene: TRBV7-2; abundance: many; d_gene: NA; j_gene: TRBJ1-2; CDR3nt: TGTGCCAGCAGCTTAGTCGGGGTTGACGGCTACACCTTC; CDR3aa: CASSLVGVDGYTF
v_gene: TRBV18; abundance: NA; d_gene: TRBD1; j_gene: TRBJ1-2; CDR3nt: TGTGCCAGCTCACCAGGGACAGGGACCCTATGGTACTATGGCTACACCTTC; CDR3aa: CASSPGTGTLWYYGYTF
v_gene: TRBV12-3/TRBV12-4; abundance: many; d_gene: NA; j_gene: TRBJ2-7; CDR3nt: TGTGCCAGCAGTTCCGCCGCTCCCTACGAGCAGTACTTC; CDR3aa: CASSSAAPYEQYF
v_gene: TRBV11-2; abundance: NA; d_gene: TRBD2; j_gene: TRBJ2-3; CDR3nt: TGTGCCAGCAGCCTGCAAGTTACTAGCGGGTGTAATGCAGATACGCAGTATTTT; CDR3aa: CASSLQVTSGCNADTQYF
v_gene: TRBV11-2; abundance: NA; d_gene: NA; j_gene: TRBJ1-1; CDR3nt: TGTGCCAGCAGCTTAGATACAATAAACACTGAAGCTTTCTTT; CDR3aa: CASSLDTINTEAFF
v_gene: TRBV12-5; abundance: NA; d_gene: NA; j_gene: TRBJ2-1; CDR3nt: TGTGCTAGTGGTTTTAGTGGGAGGCGCAATGAGCAGTTCTTC; CDR3aa: CASGFSGRRNEQFF
v_gene: TRBV7-2; abundance: many; d_gene: NA; j_gene: TRBJ2-3; CDR3nt: TGTGCCAGCAGCTTGGCCGGGTCCTACACAGATACGCAGTATTTT; CDR3aa: CASSLAGSYTDTQYF
v_gene: TRBV20-1; abundance: NA; d_gene: TRBD2; j_gene: TRBJ2-5; CDR3nt: TGCAGTGCTAGCTTGGTAGCGGGGTATACCCAGTACTTC; CDR3aa: CSASLVAGYTQYF
v_gene: TRBV20-1; abundance: once; d_gene: TRBD2; j_gene: TRBJ2-7; CDR3nt: TGCAGTGCCCCCCGAGGGGGACTAGCGGGAATTTTGGGTTTGTCCGAGCAGTACTTC; CDR3aa: CSAPRGGLAGILGLSEQYF
v_gene: TRBV11-2; abundance: many; d_gene: NA; j_gene: TRBJ2-3; CDR3nt: TGTGCCAGCAGCTTCAGAAGGACTCATGGGACAGATACGCAGTATTTT; CDR3aa: CASSFRRTHGTDTQYF
v_gene: TRBV5-8; abundance: NA; d_gene: TRBD1; j_gene: TRBJ1-4; CDR3nt: TGCGCCAGCAGCCCAGGGGGACAGCAGAATGAAAAACTGTTTTTT; CDR3aa: CASSPGGQQNEKLFF
v_gene: TRBV20-1; abundance: many; d_gene: NA; j_gene: TRBJ2-5; CDR3nt: TGCAGTGCTAGAGGGAAGCGGATGACCGAGACCCAGTACTTC; CDR3aa: CSARGKRMTETQYF
v_gene: TRBV20-1; abundance: NA; d_gene: NA; j_gene: TRBJ1-4; CDR3nt: TGCAGTGCTTTTGGGGCTAATGAAAAACTGTTTTTT; CDR3aa: CSAFGANEKLFF
v_gene: TRBV11-2; abundance: few; d_gene: NA; j_gene: TRBJ1-1; CDR3nt: TGTGCCAGCAGCTTAGGCGGGCGCACTGAAGCTTTCTTT; CDR3aa: CASSLGGRTEAFF
v_gene: TRBV7-6; abundance: NA; d_gene: NA; j_gene: TRBJ1-6; CDR3nt: TGTGCCAGCAGCTTAGGGGAGGGGAATTCACCCCTCCACTTT; CDR3aa: CASSLGEGNSPLHF
v_gene: TRBV6-5; abundance: once; d_gene: NA; j_gene: TRBJ1-2; CDR3nt: TGTGCCAGCAGTCCGATACAGGGCCTCCGTCCAGGCTACACCTTC; CDR3aa: CASSPIQGLRPGYTF
v_gene: TRBV24-1; abundance: many; d_gene: NA; j_gene: TRBJ2-3; CDR3nt: TGTGCCACCTCCCGGGGAGATACGCAGTATTTT; CDR3aa: CATSRGDTQYF
v_gene: TRBV6-6; abundance: NA; d_gene: TRBD1; j_gene: TRBJ1-2; CDR3nt: TGTGCCAGCGCCCGGACAGGGGAATATGGCTACACCTTC; CDR3aa: CASARTGEYGYTF
v_gene: TRBV5-8; abundance: NA; d_gene: NA; j_gene: TRBJ1-1; CDR3nt: TGTGCCAGCCTTCCCGGGACCTCGAGGACTGAAGCTTTCTTT; CDR3aa: CASLPGTSRTEAFF
v_gene: TRBV6-6; abundance: NA; d_gene: NA; j_gene: TRBJ1-6; CDR3nt: TGTGCCAGCAGTCAAGGGACCTCCTATAATTCACCCCTCCACTTT; CDR3aa: CASSQGTSYNSPLHF
v_gene: TRBV5-1; abundance: few; d_gene: TRBD2; j_gene: TRBJ2-1; CDR3nt: TGCGCCAGCAGCTTGGGAGCGGGGGCCGTCTACAATGAGCAGTTCTTC; CDR3aa: CASSLGAGAVYNEQFF
v_gene: TRBV9; abundance: NA; d_gene: NA; j_gene: TRBJ2-2; CDR3nt: TGTGCCAGCAGCGTAGCGACCTTTGAACAGGGCTGGACCGGGGAGCTGTTTTTT; CDR3aa: CASSVATFEQGWTGELFF
v_gene: TRBV9; abundance: few; d_gene: TRBD1; j_gene: TRBJ2-1; CDR3nt: TGTGCCAGCAGCGCACAACCCGGGACAGGGGGCTTCCTCTCCTACAATGAGCAGTTCTTC; CDR3aa: CASSAQPGTGGFLSYNEQFF
v_gene: TRBV12-3/TRBV12-4; abundance: many; d_gene: NA; j_gene: TRBJ2-5; CDR3nt: TGTGCCAGCAGTCTGACAAGGACGGAACCGGGGGAGACCCAGTACTTC; CDR3aa: CASSLTRTEPGETQYF
v_gene: TRBV7-3; abundance: few; d_gene: NA; j_gene: TRBJ2-7; CDR3nt: TGTGCCAGCAGCCGTTATGAGGACCACGAGCAGTACTTC; CDR3aa: CASSRYEDHEQYF
v_gene: TRBV7-9; abundance: NA; d_gene: NA; j_gene: TRBJ2-5; CDR3nt: TGTGCCAGCAGCTCGTTCCAACAAGAGACCCAGTACTTC; CDR3aa: CASSSFQQETQYF
v_gene: TRBV5-1; abundance: few; d_gene: NA; j_gene: TRBJ1-2; CDR3nt: TGCGCCAGCAGCTTGGGGGCAGTTCCCTATGGCTACACCTTC; CDR3aa: CASSLGAVPYGYTF
v_gene: TRBV7-2; abundance: NA; d_gene: NA; j_gene: TRBJ2-3; CDR3nt: TGTGCCAGCAGCTCCTCGTATGATACACAGTATTTT; CDR3aa: CASSSSYDTQYF
v_gene: TRBV7-9; abundance: many; d_gene: TRBD2; j_gene: TRBJ2-5; CDR3nt: TGTGCCAGCAGCTTCGGCCTAGCGGGATCGTCCCAGTACTTC; CDR3aa: CASSFGLAGSSQYF
v_gene: TRBV5-1; abundance: NA; d_gene: NA; j_gene: TRBJ1-1; CDR3nt: TGCGCCAGCAGCTTCGACCCAGGAAACACTGAAGCTTTCTTT; CDR3aa: CASSFDPGNTEAFF
v_gene: TRBV5-1; abundance: NA; d_gene: NA; j_gene: TRBJ1-1; CDR3nt: TGCGCCAGCAGCTTCAGGGGTGGGAACACTGAAGCTTTCTTT; CDR3aa: CASSFRGGNTEAFF
v_gene: TRBV18; abundance: many; d_gene: NA; j_gene: TRBJ2-5; CDR3nt: TGTGCCAGCAGCCCTGGACAGCAAGAGACCCAGTACTTC; CDR3aa: CASSPGQQETQYF
v_gene: TRBV4-2; abundance: NA; d_gene: NA; j_gene: TRBJ2-5; CDR3nt: TGTGCCAGCAGCCAAGTAAGAGGGGCCCAAGAGACCCAGTACTTC; CDR3aa: CASSQVRGAQETQYF
v_gene: TRBV6-5; abundance: few; d_gene: NA; j_gene: TRBJ2-7; CDR3nt: TGTGCCAGCACCAAAGGGGGAAAGCACGAGCAGTACTTC; CDR3aa: CASTKGGKHEQYF
v_gene: TRBV3-1; abundance: NA; d_gene: NA; j_gene: TRBJ1-2; CDR3nt: TGTGCCAGCAGCCAAGGGGACACCTACTATGGCTACACCTTC; CDR3aa: CASSQGDTYYGYTF
v_gene: TRBV6-5; abundance: few; d_gene: NA; j_gene: TRBJ2-1; CDR3nt: TGTGCCAGCAGTTACTCGGGACAAAGCTACAATGAGCAGTTCTTC; CDR3aa: CASSYSGQSYNEQFF
v_gene: TRBV25-1; abundance: few; d_gene: TRBD1; j_gene: TRBJ2-4; CDR3nt: TGTGCCAGCAGTGACCCCCGGACAGGGGGGGACATTCAGTACTTC; CDR3aa: CASSDPRTGGDIQYF
v_gene: TRBV20-1; abundance: NA; d_gene: TRBD1; j_gene: TRBJ1-2; CDR3nt: TGCAGTGCTAGTCCCGGGACAGGGGACTATGGCTACACCTTC; CDR3aa: CSASPGTGDYGYTF
v_gene: TRBV29-1; abundance: few; d_gene: NA; j_gene: TRBJ2-1; CDR3nt: TGCAGCGTTTGGCCAGGCGTTAATGAGCAGTTCTTC; CDR3aa: CSVWPGVNEQFF
v_gene: TRBV6-2/TRBV6-3; abundance: NA; d_gene: TRBD2; j_gene: TRBJ2-5; CDR3nt: TGTGCCAACAGTCCCGGTGGAGCGGGATTCGACGAGACCCAGTACTTC; CDR3aa: CANSPGGAGFDETQYF
v_gene: TRBV12-3/TRBV12-4; abundance: NA; d_gene: NA; j_gene: TRBJ2-1; CDR3nt: TGTGCCAGCATGTCTAGCTACAATGAGCAGTTCTTC; CDR3aa: CASMSSYNEQFF
v_gene: TRBV24-1; abundance: many; d_gene: NA; j_gene: TRBJ1-2; CDR3nt: TGTGCCACCAGTGATTCTCTAGGGGTTGGCTACACCTTC; CDR3aa: CATSDSLGVGYTF
v_gene: TRBV20-1; abundance: few; d_gene: TRBD2; j_gene: TRBJ2-3; CDR3nt: TGCAGTGCTCCCCGGACTAGCGCCAAAGATACGCAGTATTTT; CDR3aa: CSAPRTSAKDTQYF
v_gene: TRBV20-1; abundance: NA; d_gene: TRBD1; j_gene: TRBJ2-7; CDR3nt: TGCAGTGTGACAGGGTACCCCTACGAGCAGTACTTC; CDR3aa: CSVTGYPYEQYF
v_gene: TRBV19; abundance: NA; d_gene: NA; j_gene: TRBJ1-4; CDR3nt: TGTGCCAGTAGTGTCGAGGACGGGGGAATCGGAAAACTGTTTTTT; CDR3aa: CASSVEDGGIGKLFF
v_gene: TRBV10-3; abundance: many; d_gene: TRBD2; j_gene: TRBJ2-1; CDR3nt: TGTGCCATCACAGGGACTAGCGGAAACAATGAGCAGTTCTTC; CDR3aa: CAITGTSGNNEQFF
v_gene: TRBV21-1; abundance: few; d_gene: NA; j_gene: TRBJ2-7; CDR3nt: TGTGCCAGCAGCAAAGGATTCGGGTTATCCCGGACTAGCGGGAGTCGGAGCTCCTACGAGCAGTACTTC; CDR3aa: CASSKGFGLSRTSGSRSSYEQYF